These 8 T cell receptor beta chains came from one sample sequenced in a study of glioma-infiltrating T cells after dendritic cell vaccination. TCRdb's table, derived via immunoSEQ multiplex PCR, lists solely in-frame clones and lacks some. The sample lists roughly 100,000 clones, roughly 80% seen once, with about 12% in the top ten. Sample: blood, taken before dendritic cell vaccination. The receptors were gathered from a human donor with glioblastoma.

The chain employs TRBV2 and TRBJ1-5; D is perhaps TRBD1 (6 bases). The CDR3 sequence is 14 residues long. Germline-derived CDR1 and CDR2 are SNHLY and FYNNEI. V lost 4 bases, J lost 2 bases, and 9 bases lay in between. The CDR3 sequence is CASSGGQGNQPQHF. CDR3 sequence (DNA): TGTGCCAGCAGTGGGGGGCAGGGCAATCAGCCCCAGCATTTT.

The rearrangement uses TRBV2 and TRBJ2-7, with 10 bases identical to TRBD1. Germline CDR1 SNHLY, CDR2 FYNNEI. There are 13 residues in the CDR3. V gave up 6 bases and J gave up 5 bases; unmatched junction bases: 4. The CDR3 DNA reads TGTGCCAGCAGGGGACAGGGGTCGGACGAGCAGTACTTC. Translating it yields CASRGQGSDEQYF.

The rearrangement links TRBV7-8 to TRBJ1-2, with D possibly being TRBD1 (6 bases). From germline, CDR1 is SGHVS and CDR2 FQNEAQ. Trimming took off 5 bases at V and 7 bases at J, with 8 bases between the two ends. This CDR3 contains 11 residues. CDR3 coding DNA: TGTGCCAGCAGCGAAGGGGGTGGCTACACCTTC. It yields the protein CASSEGGGYTF.

The CDR3 loop is CAWSTLDRGVQPQHF. CDR3 nucleotide sequence: TGTGCCTGGAGTACTTTGGACAGGGGGGTTCAGCCCCAGCATTTT. This chain uses TRBV30 with TRBJ1-5, with 10 bases identical to TRBD1. Unmatched junction bases numbered 7, after V lost 2 bases and J lost 6 bases. The CDR3 covers 15 residues. The germline V gene encodes CDR1 GTSNPN and CDR2 SVGIG (reference sequence).

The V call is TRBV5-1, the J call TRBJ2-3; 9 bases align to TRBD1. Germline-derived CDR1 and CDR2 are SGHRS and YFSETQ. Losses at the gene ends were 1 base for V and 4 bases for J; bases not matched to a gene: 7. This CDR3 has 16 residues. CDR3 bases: TGCGCCAGCAGCTTGACAGGGGGCAATATGGCAGATACGCAGTATTTT. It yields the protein CASSLTGGNMADTQYF. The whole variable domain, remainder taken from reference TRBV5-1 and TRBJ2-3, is KAGVTQTPRYLIKTRGQQVTLSCSPISGHRSVSWYQQTPGQGLQFLFEYFSETQRNKGNFPGRFSGRQFSNSRSEMNVSTLELGDSALYLCASSLTGGNMADTQYFGPGTRLTVL.

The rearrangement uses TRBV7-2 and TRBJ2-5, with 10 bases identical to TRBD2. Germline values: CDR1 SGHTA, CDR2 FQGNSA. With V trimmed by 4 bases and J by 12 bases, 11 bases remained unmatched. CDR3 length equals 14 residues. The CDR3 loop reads CASSSSGGELLEYF. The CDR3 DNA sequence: TGTGCCAGCAGCTCCAGCGGGGGGGAGCTTTTAGAGTACTTC.

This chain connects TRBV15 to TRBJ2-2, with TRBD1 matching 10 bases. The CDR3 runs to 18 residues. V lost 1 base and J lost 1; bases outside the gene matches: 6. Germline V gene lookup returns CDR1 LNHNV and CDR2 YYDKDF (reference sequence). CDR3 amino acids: CATSRVWGQGLNTGELFF. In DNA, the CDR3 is TGTGCCACCAGCAGAGTTTGGGGACAGGGGTTGAACACCGGGGAGCTGTTTTTT.

CDR3 bases: TGTGCCAGCAGCCGTTCGGGAAGCTCCTACGAGCAGTACTTC. This encodes CASSRSGSSYEQYF. The chain joins TRBV6-5 to TRBJ2-7; a weak D match, TRBD2 (5 bases). Trimming shortened V by 6 bases and J by 0 bases, and 12 bases separated the two germline ends. CDR3 length: 14 residues. Germline CDR1 MNHEY, CDR2 SVGAGI.